Shown below are 25 T cell receptor beta chains from a single sample sequenced in a study of blood T cell repertoires in COVID-19. Profiling relied on immunoSEQ multiplex PCR, and the TCRdb table lists in-frame clones only, not all of them. This repertoire shows around 260,000 clones, 80% to 90% found once; its top ten account for 4% to 4.5%. Source material: peripheral blood. These receptors came from a man aged 55 to 69 with acute or convalescent COVID-19.

The CDR3 is CASSLGWGLKETQYF. The CDR3 DNA is TGTGCCAGCAGCTTGGGGTGGGGGCTAAAAGAGACCCAGTACTTC. V gene TRBV5-6 combines with J gene TRBJ2-5, with D possibly being TRBD1 (6 bases). With 0 bases removed from V and 3 bases from J, the gap between germline ends came to 12 bases. Germline V gene data show CDR1 as SGHDT and CDR2 as YYEEEE. This CDR3 spans 15 amino acids.

V and J are TRBV28 and TRBJ1-5, with TRBD1 matching 8 bases. The V gene end was trimmed by 10 bases and the J gene end by 4 bases; junction bases not matched to a gene: 9. CDR3 length: 14 amino acids. Germline-derived CDR1 and CDR2 are MDHEN and SYDVKM. The CDR3 DNA follows: TGTGCCACCCTAGGACAGGGCAAAAATCAGCCCCAGCATTTT. Encoded protein: CATLGQGKNQPQHF. Based on the CDR3 plus reference TRBV28 and TRBJ1-5, the full variable domain is DVKVTQSSRYLVKRTGEKVFLECVQDMDHENMFWYRQDPGLGLRLIYFSYDVKMKEKGDIPEGYSVSREKKERFSLILESASTNQTSMYLCATLGQGKNQPQHFGDGTRLSIL.

J is TRBJ1-3 and V is TRBV5-3, with TRBD1 as a possible D gene (5 bases). TRBV5-3 is filed as an ORF, its function uncertain. V gave up 0 bases and J gave up 5 bases, with 12 bases separating them. The CDR3 contains 15 residues. CDR3 in amino acids: CARSLAGRVRNTIYF. Written as DNA, the CDR3 is TGTGCCAGAAGCTTGGCCGGCAGGGTAAGAAACACCATATATTTT.

V is TRBV4-3 and J is TRBJ1-5; D is uncertain. The CDR3 is made up of 15 amino acids. The ends were cut back, 0 bases at V and 1 base at J, with 7 bases in the middle. The V gene's germline CDR1 is LGHNA and CDR2 YSLEER. The CDR3 spells CASSQDAGSNQPQHF. Here the CDR3 DNA reads TGCGCCAGCAGCCAAGATGCCGGGAGCAATCAGCCCCAGCATTTT.

CDR3 sequence: CASSLQGLSTEAFF. In DNA form, the CDR3 reads TGTGCCAGCAGCTTGCAGGGCCTCTCCACTGAAGCTTTCTTT. V and J are TRBV7-9 and TRBJ1-1, with D possibly matching TRBD1 (5 bases). Trimming shortened V by 3 bases and J by 4 bases, and 12 bases separated the two germline ends. Germline values: CDR1 SEHNR, CDR2 FQNEAQ (reference sequence). This CDR3 spans 14 amino acids.

This clone was found a few times. The V and J genes are TRBV6-5 and TRBJ2-7; maybe TRBD1 (7 bases). Germline-derived CDR1 and CDR2 are MNHEY and SVGAGI. Trimming left V 6 bases short and J 6 bases short, with 18 bases between. The CDR3 is 14 residues long. The CDR3 loop is CASSRRGLISEQYF. The CDR3 region has the DNA TGTGCCAGCAGCCGGAGGGGGCTGATTTCCGAGCAGTACTTC.

This chain joins TRBV3-1 (or the pseudogene TRBV3-2) and TRBJ1-2; tentatively, D is TRBD1 (6 bases). The CDR3 runs to 15 residues. CDR1 is LGHDT and CDR2 is YNNKEL in the germline V gene (reference sequence). V dropped 1 base and J dropped 3 bases, with 12 bases sitting between them. The DNA of the CDR3 is TGTGCCAGCAGCCAAGGCTGGGGGGGCGACTATGGCTACACCTTC. Protein product: CASSQGWGGDYGYTF.

This clone has more than one count but fewer than ten. The genes are TRBV4-1 and TRBJ2-1; 9 positions match TRBD2. Germline trimming cut 0 bases from V and 4 bases from J; bases unmatched to any gene: 7. CDR3 length: 17 residues. CDR1 MGHRA and CDR2 YSYEKL come from the germline V gene. CDR3 DNA sequence: TGCGCCAGCAGCCAAGATCAGCGGGGGGCCTTATACAATGAGCAGTTCTTC. Translation gives CASSQDQRGALYNEQFF.

The chain links TRBV18 to TRBJ2-5; TRBD2 might be the D (5 bases). V lost 6 bases and J 1 base, leaving 12 bases between the germline ends. Germline V lookup: CDR1 KGHSH, CDR2 LQKENI. This CDR3 is 14 amino acids long. The CDR3 DNA is TGTGCCAGCTCCGAACTAGGGTTCCAAGAGACCCAGTACTTC. This codes for CASSELGFQETQYF.

The chain couples TRBV9 to TRBJ1-6; D gene unclear. CDR3 length: 13 amino acids. In germline, CDR1 is SGDLS, CDR2 YYNGEE. Trimming shortened V by 0 bases and J by 8 bases, and 6 bases separated the two germline ends. The CDR3 coding sequence is TGTGCCAGCAGCGTAGACAGCTATTCACCCCTCCACTTT. Translated: CASSVDSYSPLHF.

This clone appeared once. V is TRBV11-3 and J is TRBJ2-1, with 11 bases identical to TRBD2. Trimming at V came to 5 bases and at J to 4 bases, leaving 16 bases not matched to a gene. Per germline, CDR1 SGHNT and CDR2 YENEEA. The CDR3 spans 19 residues. Written as DNA, the CDR3 is TGTGCCAGCAGCCCCGGGGGACTAGCGGACCGGGGGGCTTACAATGAGCAGTTCTTC. Translated, it gives CASSPGGLADRGAYNEQFF.

V is TRBV7-9 and J is TRBJ1-1; D is perhaps TRBD1 (6 bases). Trimming took 6 bases from V and 2 from J, leaving 13 bases between them. This CDR3 has 14 amino acids. CDR1 and CDR2 from the germline V gene are SEHNR and FQNEAQ (reference sequence). The CDR3 region is CASSHRTANTEAFF. DNA of the CDR3: TGTGCCAGCAGTCATAGGACAGCAAACACTGAAGCTTTCTTT.

A note on this clone: Compared with germline, one end of the junction differs, possibly owing to a read error. The same CDR3 arises from other DNA sequences in this sample as well. V is TRBV18 and J is TRBJ2-7, with 9 bases identical to TRBD1. Germline values: CDR1 KGHSH, CDR2 LQKENI. The CDR3 sequence is 15 residues long. CDR3 in amino acids: CASSPPGQGKEEQYF. The CDR3 bases are TGCGCCAGCTCACCGCCGGGACAGGGAAAGGAGGAGCAGTACTTC.

J is TRBJ1-5 and V is TRBV12-3 or TRBV12-4, with unresolved D. CDR3 length equals 13 residues. V was clipped by 5 bases and J by 3 bases, with 8 bases between them. This chain's CDR3 is CASSLWANQPQHF. The DNA of the CDR3 is TGTGCCAGCAGTCTATGGGCCAATCAGCCCCAGCATTTT.

The J gene is TRBJ1-1, the V gene TRBV6-1; 8 bases line up with TRBD1. V trimming: 2 bases; J trimming: 11 bases; junction bases outside the gene matches: 4. Per germline, CDR1 MNHNS and CDR2 SASEGT. This CDR3 is built from 12 residues. This CDR3 is CASSEQGAGAFF. CDR3 nucleotide sequence: TGTGCCAGCAGTGAACAGGGGGCTGGGGCTTTCTTT.

The rearrangement links TRBV9 to TRBJ2-1, with 7 positions matching TRBD2. The V gene's germline CDR1 is SGDLS and CDR2 YYNGEE. This CDR3 is 12 amino acids long. After removal of 4 bases from V and 13 bases from J, the junction contained 8 bases not matched to a gene. CDR3 residues: CASSTLGRAQFF. The CDR3 DNA is TGTGCCAGCAGCACCCTAGGGAGGGCCCAGTTCTTC.

This clone has just one count. This sequence joins TRBV2 and TRBJ2-1; D remains unclear. Trimming pared 0 bases from V and 7 bases from J, leaving 10 bases between. Germline CDR1 reads SNHLY; CDR2 reads FYNNEI. The CDR3 sequence is 14 residues long. CDR3 sequence (DNA): TGTGCCAGCAGTGAAGCCCCCCTCACTAATGAGCAGTTCTTC. This translates into CASSEAPLTNEQFF.

A few counts support this clone. This chain links TRBV2 with TRBJ2-7, with 8 bases aligning to TRBD1. With V trimmed by 7 bases and J by 7 bases, 12 bases remained unmatched. The CDR3 is made up of 14 amino acids. Germline V lookup: CDR1 SNHLY, CDR2 FYNNEI. CDR3 loop: CASTGTGSPKEQYF. The CDR3 DNA reads TGTGCCAGCACCGGGACAGGAAGTCCCAAGGAGCAGTACTTC.

This clone came up once. The chain joins TRBV7-3 to TRBJ2-2; 10 nucleotides match TRBD2. Germline values: CDR1 SGHTA, CDR2 FQGTGA. The CDR3 sequence is 15 residues long. The trim removed 5 bases at V and 6 bases at J, leaving 6 bases unmatched. CDR3 coding DNA: TGTGCCAGCAGCCCCACTCTAGCGGGAGCCGGGGAGCTGTTTTTT. Protein: CASSPTLAGAGELFF.

This chain connects TRBV28 to TRBJ2-3; TRBD1 might be the D (6 bases). CDR1 is MDHEN and CDR2 is SYDVKM in the germline V gene. The CDR3 totals 15 residues. Trimming removed 4 bases from V and 2 bases from J, with 13 bases in between. The CDR3 DNA reads as TGTGCCAGCAGTTCCCCGGGACAACACACAGATACGCAGTATTTT. The encoded protein is CASSSPGQHTDTQYF.

The V gene is TRBV5-5, the J gene TRBJ1-2; D may be TRBD1 (6 bases). Trimming pared 4 bases from V and 8 bases from J, leaving 18 bases between. Per the germline V gene, CDR1 is SGHKS and CDR2 is YYEKEE (reference sequence). The CDR3 consists of 14 residues. CDR3 DNA: TGTGCCAGCAGCCACCGACAGGTCAAGGACGGCTACACCTTC. Translation: CASSHRQVKDGYTF.

In its sample, this clone was seen once. This chain uses TRBV9 with TRBJ2-1, with 8 bases identical to TRBD1. Trimming at V came to 3 bases and at J to 10 bases, leaving 3 bases not matched to a gene. Germline values: CDR1 SGDLS, CDR2 YYNGEE. There are 12 residues in the CDR3. The CDR3 sequence: CASSGPGGEQFF. The CDR3 coding sequence is TGTGCCAGCAGCGGACCAGGGGGCGAGCAGTTCTTC. Full variable domain (remainder filled in from reference TRBV9 and TRBJ2-1): DSGVTQTPKHLITATGQRVTLRCSPRSGDLSVYWYQQSLDQGLQFLIQYYNGEERAKGNILERFSAQQFPDLHSELNLSSLELGDSALYFCASSGPGGEQFFGPGTRLTVL.

This clone was observed a single time. The chain recombines TRBV18 with TRBJ2-5; 11 nucleotides align to TRBD2. J was trimmed by 2 bases and V by 3 bases; bases with no gene match: 5. The CDR3 consists of 16 residues. The germline V gene encodes CDR1 KGHSH and CDR2 LQKENI. The CDR3 DNA reads TGTGCCAGCTCACCCGATAGCGGGGGGGTACAAGAGACCCAGTACTTC. Translating it yields CASSPDSGGVQETQYF.

This clone was counted only a few times. The chain carries TRBV6-5 and TRBJ1-2; 7 bases agree with TRBD1. The CDR3 is 15 residues long. V shed 2 bases and J 4 bases; nucleotides not matched to a gene: 7. CDR1 is MNHEY and CDR2 is SVGAGI in the germline V gene. This CDR3 reads CASSYRQGVSYGYTF. The CDR3 DNA follows: TGTGCCAGCAGTTACCGACAGGGAGTTTCCTATGGCTACACCTTC.

The chain employs TRBV29-1 and TRBJ2-1; no clear D gene. In germline, CDR1 is SQVTM, CDR2 ANQGSEA. Trimming removed 5 bases at V and 0 bases at J, with 11 bases between. This CDR3 is 14 amino acids long. CDR3 nucleotides: TGCAGCGTTTCCCAACGGAGCTCCTACAATGAGCAGTTCTTC. As protein: CSVSQRSSYNEQFF.